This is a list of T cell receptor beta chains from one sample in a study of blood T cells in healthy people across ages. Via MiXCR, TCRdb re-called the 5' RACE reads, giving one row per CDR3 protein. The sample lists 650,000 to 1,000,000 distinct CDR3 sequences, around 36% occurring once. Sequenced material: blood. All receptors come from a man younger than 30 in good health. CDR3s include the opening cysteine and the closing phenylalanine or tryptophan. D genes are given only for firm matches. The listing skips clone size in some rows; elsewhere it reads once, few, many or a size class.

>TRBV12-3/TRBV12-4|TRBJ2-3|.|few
CASSFSSNTDTQYF
TGTGCCAGCAGTTTCTCCTCAAACACAGATACGCAGTATTTT
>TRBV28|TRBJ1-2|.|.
CASSLGQSPNYGYTF
TGTGCCAGCAGTTTGGGGCAGTCCCCTAACTATGGCTACACCTTC
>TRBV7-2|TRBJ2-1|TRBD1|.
CASSLDDRVDNEQFF
TGTGCCAGCAGCTTAGACGACAGGGTTGACAATGAGCAGTTCTTC
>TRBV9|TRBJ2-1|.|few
CASSQKGDNYNEQFF
TGTGCCAGCAGCCAGAAAGGGGACAACTACAATGAGCAGTTCTTC
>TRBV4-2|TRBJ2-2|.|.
CASSQAAGELFF
TGTGCCAGCAGCCAAGCAGCTGGGGAGCTGTTTTTT
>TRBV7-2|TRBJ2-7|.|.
CASSDDSYEQYF
TGTGCCAGCAGTGACGACAGCTACGAGCAGTACTTC
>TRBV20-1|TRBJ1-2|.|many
CSAPPRGSGYGYTF
TGCAGTGCCCCACCCCGGGGGTCTGGGTATGGCTACACCTTC
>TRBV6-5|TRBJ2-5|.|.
CASSYSNLQTQYF
TGTGCCAGCAGTTACTCGAACCTCCAGACCCAGTACTTC
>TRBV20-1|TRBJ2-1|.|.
CSARRMGQWEQFF
TGCAGTGCTAGGCGGATGGGGCAGTGGGAGCAGTTCTTC
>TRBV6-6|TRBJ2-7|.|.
CASGYARRDNEQYF
TGTGCCAGCGGTTACGCACGGAGGGACAACGAGCAGTACTTC
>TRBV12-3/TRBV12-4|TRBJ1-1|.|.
CASSPPGAWEAFF
TGTGCCAGCAGCCCCCCCGGGGCTTGGGAAGCTTTCTTT
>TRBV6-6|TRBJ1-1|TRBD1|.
CASRNRGLTTEAFF
TGTGCCAGCAGGAACAGGGGGCTTACCACTGAAGCTTTCTTT
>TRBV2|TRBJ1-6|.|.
CASSETAGDNSPLHF
TGTGCCAGCAGTGAAACGGCAGGGGACAATTCACCCCTCCACTTT
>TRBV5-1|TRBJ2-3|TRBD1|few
CASSFRGRVGTDTQYF
TGCGCCAGCAGCTTCAGGGGGCGGGTCGGCACAGATACGCAGTATTTT
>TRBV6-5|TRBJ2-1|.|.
CASSYSRGQGGDEQFF
TGTGCCAGCAGTTACTCGAGAGGCCAGGGAGGCGATGAGCAGTTCTTC
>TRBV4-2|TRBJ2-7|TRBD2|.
CASSPPGTSFYEQYF
TGTGCCAGCAGCCCACCCGGGACTAGCTTCTACGAGCAGTACTTC
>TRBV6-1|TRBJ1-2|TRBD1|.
CATPGQGTNYGYTF
TGTGCCACTCCCGGACAGGGCACTAACTATGGCTACACCTTC
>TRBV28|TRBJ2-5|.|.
CASSRLSLQTLQGQQYF
TGTGCCAGCAGCCGCCTTAGTCTACAAACCCTCCAGGGGCAGCAGTACTTC
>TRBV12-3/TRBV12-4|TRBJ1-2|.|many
CASSGGKGINYGYTF
TGTGCCAGCAGCGGGGGAAAGGGGATTAACTATGGCTACACCTTC